Below are 27 T cell receptor beta chains sequenced from a single sample in a study of cytomegalovirus exposure and HLA in healthy donors. Some clones are missing from TCRdb's copy, which holds only in-frame ones; the method was immunoSEQ multiplex PCR. The sample yields around 60,000 clones, more than 90% seen once. Sequenced: PBMCs. The receptors derive from a man younger than 30 in good health and CMV-seronegative.

This clone was observed a single time. The V call is TRBV29-1, the J call TRBJ2-1; 9 bases agree with TRBD1. The CDR3 totals 18 residues. The J segment lost 7 bases and the V segment lost 7 bases, leaving 23 bases of the junction unmatched. In germline, CDR1 is SQVTM, CDR2 ANQGSEA. The DNA for the CDR3 is TGCAGCGCCCCATCAACCACGAAACCGGGACAGGGATGGAATGAGCAGTTCTTC. Translation: CSAPSTTKPGQGWNEQFF.

The chain links TRBV19 to TRBJ2-7, with 10 bases matching TRBD2. Germline V gene data show CDR1 as LNHDA and CDR2 as SQIVND (reference sequence). With 4 bases clipped from V and 4 bases from J, the junction kept 7 bases outside the gene matches. The CDR3 consists of 15 residues. CDR3 protein: CASSTSSGRAYEQYF. Written as DNA, the CDR3 is TGTGCCAGTAGTACGTCGAGCGGGAGGGCGTACGAGCAGTACTTC.

The chain recombines TRBV30 with TRBJ2-7; TRBD1 aligns across 7 bases. Germline V gene lookup returns CDR1 GTSNPN and CDR2 SVGIG (reference sequence). There are 16 residues in the CDR3. J was trimmed by 7 bases and V by 4 bases; bases with no gene match: 19. The CDR3 spells CAWTNSGGWGRGEQYF. In DNA form, the CDR3 reads TGTGCCTGGACAAATTCAGGGGGTTGGGGGCGCGGGGAGCAGTACTTC.

This clone showed up just once. The rearrangement joins TRBV18 to TRBJ1-2, with TRBD1 identical over 10 bases. Germline CDR1 and CDR2: KGHSH and LQKENI. V lost 2 bases, J lost 4 bases, and 4 bases stayed unmatched. The CDR3 loop spans 15 amino acids. The CDR3 here is CASSPTGQGTYGYTF. The CDR3 DNA reads as TGTGCCAGCTCACCAACGGGACAGGGGACCTATGGCTACACCTTC. Variable domain in full (rest from reference TRBV18 and TRBJ1-2): NAGVMQNPRHLVRRRGQEARLRCSPMKGHSHVYWYRQLPEEGLKFMVYLQKENIIDESGMPKERFSAEFPKEGPSILRIQQVVRGDSAAYFCASSPTGQGTYGYTFGSGTRLTVV.

The chain is built from TRBV9 and TRBJ1-3; 12 bases are shared with TRBD1. CDR3 length: 16 residues. Trimming at V came to 4 bases and at J to 4 bases, leaving 6 bases not matched to a gene. Germline CDR1 is SGDLS and CDR2 is YYNGEE. CDR3 sequence (DNA): TGTGCCAGCAGCCCGGGACAGGGGGCGCAAGGAAACACCATATATTTT. Translation gives CASSPGQGAQGNTIYF.

The gene calls are TRBV5-6 and TRBJ1-1; 8 bases fit TRBD1. V was pared by 4 bases and J by 1 base, with 3 bases of the junction left unmatched. The germline V gene encodes CDR1 SGHDT and CDR2 YYEEEE. The CDR3 runs 14 residues. The CDR3 reads CASSPGTGNTEAFF. CDR3 coding DNA: TGTGCCAGCAGCCCCGGGACAGGGAACACTGAAGCTTTCTTT.

The chain has TRBV28 and TRBJ2-2, with no clear D. CDR1 is MDHEN and CDR2 is SYDVKM in the germline V gene. The CDR3 spans 11 residues. Trimming cost V 6 bases and J 6 bases, with 5 bases left between them. The CDR3 nucleotides read TGTGCCAGCAGCTTGTCCGGGGAGCTGTTTTTT. Amino acids: CASSLSGELFF.

The chain carries TRBV28 and TRBJ2-5; TRBD1 is a possible D gene (6 bases). The CDR3 is made up of 14 amino acids. V was clipped by 3 bases and J by 5 bases, with 13 bases between them. In germline, CDR1 is MDHEN, CDR2 SYDVKM. In DNA, the CDR3 is TGTGCCAGCAGTTTTGGGGGCTCGTGGGAGACCCAGTACTTC. Its protein product is CASSFGGSWETQYF.

The chain has TRBV5-1 and TRBJ2-2; D is perhaps TRBD1 (6 bases). Trimming took 7 bases from V and 6 from J, leaving 19 bases between them. The CDR3 is made up of 15 amino acids. CDR1 SGHRS and CDR2 YFSETQ come from the germline V gene. CDR3 DNA sequence: TGCGCCAGCGCCAGGGGAGTCGGAGTCCCCGGGGAGCTGTTTTTT. Translation: CASARGVGVPGELFF. The whole variable domain, remainder taken from reference TRBV5-1 and TRBJ2-2, is KAGVTQTPRYLIKTRGQQVTLSCSPISGHRSVSWYQQTPGQGLQFLFEYFSETQRNKGNFPGRFSGRQFSNSRSEMNVSTLELGDSALYLCASARGVGVPGELFFGEGSRLTVL.

The rearrangement joins TRBV5-6 to TRBJ1-4; the D gene is possibly TRBD1 (5 bases). Per germline, CDR1 SGHDT and CDR2 YYEEEE. The V and J ends lost 2 bases and 7 bases respectively, with 24 bases between them. The CDR3 totals 18 residues. This CDR3 reads CASSFSGAVGGSLEKLFF. For the CDR3, the DNA is TGTGCCAGCAGCTTTTCCGGCGCGGTCGGGGGGTCTCTTGAAAAACTGTTTTTT.

The chain uses TRBV10-3 and TRBJ2-2; 8 bases line up with TRBD2. CDR3 size: 14 residues. Trimming took 8 bases from V and 7 from J; bases not matched to a gene: 9. CDR1 is ENHRY, CDR2 SYGVKD, per germline. The CDR3 sequence is CAIGPRREDGELFF. In nucleotides, the CDR3 is TGTGCCATCGGCCCCAGGCGGGAGGACGGGGAGCTGTTTTTT.

A single count supports this clone. The CDR3 region has the DNA TGTGCCTGGAGTGTTGGGCAGCTTAACACTGAAGCTTTCTTT. This encodes CAWSVGQLNTEAFF. J is TRBJ1-1 and V is TRBV30, with D hard to call. This CDR3 contains 14 residues. V was trimmed by 0 bases and J by 2 bases, leaving 10 bases between them. Germline V CDR1 and CDR2: GTSNPN, SVGIG (reference sequence). The full variable domain, rest sourced from reference TRBV30 and TRBJ1-1, is SQTIHQWPATLVQPVGSPLSLECTVEGTSNPNLYWYRQAAGRGLQLLFYSVGIGQISSEVPQNLSASRPQDRQFILSSKKLLLSDSGFYLCAWSVGQLNTEAFFGQGTRLTVV.

The gene calls are TRBV19 and TRBJ2-7, with D uncertain. This CDR3 contains 14 residues. Looked up from germline, CDR1 is LNHDA and CDR2 is SQIVND (reference sequence). Trimming cost V 1 base and J 0 bases, with 7 bases left between them. In nucleotides, the CDR3 is TGTGCCAGTAGTATAGTCGTCGGCTCCTACGAGCAGTACTTC. Translation gives CASSIVVGSYEQYF.

J is TRBJ2-5 and V is TRBV5-4; D uncertain. The CDR3 is 15 residues long. V shed 3 bases and J shed 5 bases, with 17 bases lying between them. CDR1 and CDR2 (germline): SGHNT, YYREEE (reference sequence). DNA for the CDR3: TGTGCCAGCAGCTCCAATCAGGTGTGGTCGGAGACCCAGTACTTC. This translates into CASSSNQVWSETQYF. Variable domain in full (rest from reference TRBV5-4 and TRBJ2-5): ETGVTQSPTHLIKTRGQQVTLRCSSQSGHNTVSWYQQALGQGPQFIFQYYREEENGRGNFPPRFSGLQFPNYSSELNVNALELDDSALYLCASSSNQVWSETQYFGPGTRLLVL.

This chain joins TRBV15 and TRBJ2-7; D might be TRBD2 (5 bases). V was trimmed by 2 bases and J by 6 bases, leaving 17 bases between them. CDR3 size: 15 residues. CDR1 and CDR2 from the germline V gene are LNHNV and YYDKDF (reference sequence). The CDR3 DNA reads TGTGCCACCAGCAGAAATCGACACGGACGGGGCGAGCAGTACTTC. Amino acid sequence: CATSRNRHGRGEQYF.

The gene calls are TRBV5-1 and TRBJ2-5, with D unclear. V was pared by 1 base and J by 4 bases, with 11 bases between. Germline lookup yields CDR1 SGHRS and CDR2 YFSETQ. The CDR3 contains 14 residues. Written as DNA, the CDR3 is TGCGCCAGCAGCTTGTCACTAAACGTAGAGACCCAGTACTTC. Its translation is CASSLSLNVETQYF.

The rearrangement joins TRBV27 to TRBJ1-5, with TRBD1 matching over 8 bases. Trimming cost V 3 bases and J 9 bases; bases outside gene matches: 7. The germline V gene encodes CDR1 MNHEY and CDR2 SMNVEV (reference sequence). The CDR3 sequence is 14 residues long. CDR3: CASSLDRAEGPQHF. For the CDR3, the DNA is TGTGCCAGCAGTTTGGACAGGGCGGAGGGGCCCCAGCATTTT.

The V and J genes are TRBV6-6 and TRBJ2-7, with TRBD1 matching over 9 bases. J was trimmed by 5 bases and V by 6 bases; bases with no gene match: 11. This CDR3 contains 15 residues. The V gene's germline CDR1 is MNHNY and CDR2 SVGAGI (reference sequence). The CDR3 bases are TGTGCCAGCAGGTTCACTACAGGGGGCGCGGACGAGCAGTACTTC. Amino acid sequence: CASRFTTGGADEQYF.

The rearrangement joins TRBV28 to TRBJ2-7; no reliable D call. CDR1 and CDR2 (germline): MDHEN, SYDVKM. V was clipped by 5 bases and J by 3 bases, with 11 bases between them. The CDR3 loop spans 13 amino acids. CDR3 coding DNA: TGTGCCAGCAGTATCACACAAGTCTACGAGCAGTACTTC. Encoded protein: CASSITQVYEQYF.

The V and J genes are TRBV5-6 and TRBJ2-5; tentatively, D is TRBD1 (6 bases). V was shortened by 1 base and J by 4 bases, with 8 bases between the two germline ends. This CDR3 has 13 amino acids. Germline V gene data show CDR1 as SGHDT and CDR2 as YYEEEE. CDR3 in DNA: TGTGCCAGCAGCTTGACAGGGCGAGAGACCCAGTACTTC. Its protein is CASSLTGRETQYF.

The V and J genes are TRBV4-1 and TRBJ2-5; 8 nucleotides line up with TRBD1. This CDR3 is built from 16 residues. V shed 4 bases, J shed 5 bases, and the junction held 12 bases outside the gene matches. In germline, CDR1 is MGHRA, CDR2 YSYEKL. The DNA of the CDR3 is TGCGCCAGCAGCCCCACACGGACAGGGTATGGCGAGACCCAGTACTTC. Translated: CASSPTRTGYGETQYF.

The V call is TRBV9, the J call TRBJ2-5, with D tentatively TRBD1 (6 bases). This CDR3 has 14 amino acids. V shed 7 bases and J shed 10 bases, with 23 bases lying between them. The germline V gene encodes CDR1 SGDLS and CDR2 YYNGEE. The CDR3 DNA sequence: TGTGCCAGCGGGGATGGGGGCTCACGGAACCGCCAGTACTTC. Protein product: CASGDGGSRNRQYF.

The chain joins TRBV7-8 to TRBJ2-7, with no clear D. The CDR3 totals 15 residues. Trimming shortened V by 1 base and J by 2 bases, and 12 bases separated the two germline ends. Germline CDR1 reads SGHVS; CDR2 reads FQNEAQ. CDR3 protein: CASSLGRFRTYEQYF. The CDR3 bases are TGTGCCAGCAGCTTAGGTCGCTTCAGAACCTACGAGCAGTACTTC.

The chain employs TRBV11-3 and TRBJ2-3, with no clear D. CDR1 and CDR2 (germline): SGHNT, YENEEA. The CDR3 consists of 12 residues. V was cut by 1 base and J by 4 bases, with 3 bases left in between. Written as DNA, the CDR3 is TGTGCCAGCAGCTTAGCGGCAGATACGCAGTATTTT. This codes for CASSLAADTQYF. Full variable domain (remainder filled in from reference TRBV11-3 and TRBJ2-3): EAGVVQSPRYKIIEKKQPVAFWCNPISGHNTLYWYLQNLGQGPELLIRYENEEAVDDSQLPKDRFSAERLKGVDSTLKIQPAELGDSAVYLCASSLAADTQYFGPGTRLTVL.

The chain uses TRBV29-1 and TRBJ2-2; the match to TRBD2 covers 8 bases. J lost 0 bases, V lost 6 bases, and 0 bases had no gene match. CDR3 length: 13 residues. CDR1 and CDR2 (germline): SQVTM, ANQGSEA. DNA for the CDR3: TGCAGCGTAGCGGGAGCGAACACCGGGGAGCTGTTTTTT. Its translation: CSVAGANTGELFF.

V and J are TRBV28 and TRBJ2-7; D is unclear. This CDR3 comprises 12 residues. V was trimmed by 5 bases and J by 4 bases, leaving 9 bases between them. Germline CDR1 MDHEN, CDR2 SYDVKM. The CDR3 DNA reads as TGTGCCAGCAGTCGGTACGGGTACGAGCAGTACTTC. Its protein is CASSRYGYEQYF.

V gene TRBV11-3 combines with J gene TRBJ2-3, with D maybe TRBD1 (5 bases). The CDR3 has 13 amino acids. Between the trimmed V and J ends, which lost 5 bases and 1 base, there was a span of 7 bases. Germline-derived CDR1 and CDR2 are SGHNT and YENEEA. The CDR3 DNA follows: TGTGCCAGCAGCCCCAGGGGCACAGATACGCAGTATTTT. Amino acids: CASSPRGTDTQYF. The full variable domain, with the rest looked up from reference TRBV11-3 and TRBJ2-3, is EAGVVQSPRYKIIEKKQPVAFWCNPISGHNTLYWYLQNLGQGPELLIRYENEEAVDDSQLPKDRFSAERLKGVDSTLKIQPAELGDSAVYLCASSPRGTDTQYFGPGTRLTVL.